The 12 T cell receptor beta chains presented below share a single source sample, sequenced in a study of shared T cell receptors in the human thymus. The method was immunoSEQ multiplex PCR; TCRdb's version includes in-frame clones alone and lacks a portion of them. The table has more than 550,000 clones, 80% to 90% seen once; the top ten hold over 0.008%. The sample was also reused in another study, on human thymus T cells.

Sequencing input: thymocytes. The receptors stem from a girl less than two years old with a congenital heart defect.

This chain uses TRBV7-4 with TRBJ1-1; D unresolved. The germline CDR1 and CDR2 sequences are SGHVT and SQSDAQ. This CDR3 has 13 residues. The V end lost 8 bases, the J end lost 4 bases, and 14 bases lay between the germline ends. CDR3 sequence reads: CASHEREGTEAFF. The CDR3 nucleotides are TGTGCCAGCCACGAGAGGGAGGGCACTGAAGCTTTCTTT.

The V call is TRBV28, the J call TRBJ2-2, with TRBD2 as a possible D gene (7 bases). V lost 6 bases, J lost 3 bases, and 20 bases lay in between. The CDR3 sequence is 17 residues long. CDR1 and CDR2 (germline): MDHEN, SYDVKM. The CDR3 region is CASRYWTARGDTGELFF. The CDR3 DNA follows: TGTGCCAGCAGATACTGGACAGCCCGGGGGGACACCGGGGAGCTGTTTTTT.

V usage is TRBV11-2 and J usage is TRBJ2-5; D not certain. This CDR3 region has 15 residues. Germline CDR1 and CDR2: SGHAT and FQNNGV. The V and J ends lost 5 bases and 5 bases respectively, with 18 bases between them. CDR3 bases: TGTGCCAGCAGCCCCCCCCTCCCCCACCGGGAGACCCAGTACTTC. Translation: CASSPPLPHRETQYF.

The chain carries TRBV7-9 and TRBJ2-7; TRBD1 might be the D (5 bases). The germline gives CDR1 SEHNR, CDR2 FQNEAQ (reference sequence). The CDR3 runs 10 residues. V was shortened by 5 bases and J by 11 bases, with 10 bases between the two germline ends. The CDR3 DNA follows: TGTGCCAGCAGCCCCCTAGGGGAGTACTTC. It translates to CASSPLGEYF.

CDR3 amino acids: CATSSRYRGSYGYTF. The CDR3 DNA follows: TGTGCCACCAGCAGCCGATACAGGGGCTCCTATGGCTACACCTTC. The J gene is TRBJ1-2, the V gene TRBV15, with 7 bases fitting TRBD1. Looked up from germline, CDR1 is LNHNV and CDR2 is YYDKDF (reference sequence). The V gene end was trimmed by 3 bases and the J gene end by 4 bases; junction bases not matched to a gene: 8. CDR3 length: 15 residues.

This clone has just a few counts. The chain employs TRBV4-2 and TRBJ2-7; D is unresolved. Trimming pared 7 bases from V and 6 bases from J, leaving 19 bases between. Germline loops: CDR1 LGHNA, CDR2 YNFKEQ. This CDR3 contains 14 residues. The CDR3 loop reads CASTPNVRPIEQYF. In DNA, the CDR3 is TGTGCCAGCACCCCCAATGTCAGGCCCATCGAGCAGTACTTC.

CDR3: CASSFAPRGFVYEQYF. The CDR3 region has the DNA TGTGCCAGCAGCTTCGCTCCCAGGGGGTTTGTCTACGAGCAGTACTTC. The gene calls are TRBV7-2 and TRBJ2-7, with TRBD1 matching over 7 bases. This CDR3 spans 16 amino acids. Germline V gene data show CDR1 as SGHTA and CDR2 as FQGNSA. The ends lost 3 bases at V and 3 bases at J; junction bases unmatched: 11.

The chain carries TRBV7-9 and TRBJ1-1, with 7 bases fitting TRBD1. The CDR3 consists of 17 residues. Losses at the gene ends were 0 bases for V and 1 base for J; bases not matched to a gene: 8. Germline lookup yields CDR1 SEHNR and CDR2 FQNEAQ (reference sequence). DNA of the CDR3: TGTGCCAGCAGCTTAGCATCAGGGGACAGAAGGAACACTGAAGCTTTCTTT. Translation gives CASSLASGDRRNTEAFF. The full variable domain, completed using reference TRBV7-9 and TRBJ1-1, is DTGVSQNPRHKITKRGQNVTFRCDPISEHNRLYWYRQTLGQGPEFLTYFQNEAQLEKSRLLSDRFSAERPKGSFSTLEIQRTEQGDSAMYLCASSLASGDRRNTEAFFGQGTRLTVV.

A note on this clone: Other DNA sequences in the same sample also yield this CDR3. J is TRBJ2-7 and V is TRBV4-2; TRBD1 matches at 8 bases. The trim removed 3 bases at V and 2 bases at J, leaving 21 bases unmatched. Germline values: CDR1 LGHNA, CDR2 YNFKEQ. The CDR3 extends over 20 amino acids. The CDR3 region has the DNA TGTGCCAGCAGCCAGGAGTCGACAGGGGAAAGGCCAGGCCGGCCCTACGAGCAGTACTTC. It encodes CASSQESTGERPGRPYEQYF.

The chain recombines TRBV5-4 with TRBJ2-3; weak D call: TRBD1 (6 bases). This CDR3 is built from 14 residues. Germline loops: CDR1 SGHNT, CDR2 YYREEE (reference sequence). With 0 bases removed from V and 4 bases from J, the gap between germline ends came to 9 bases. The CDR3 DNA reads TGTGCCAGCAGCTTGGCGCAGGGGCCAGATACGCAGTATTTT. Translation gives CASSLAQGPDTQYF.

The J gene is TRBJ2-2, the V gene TRBV10-3; 9 bases are shared with TRBD2. The CDR3 totals 17 residues. V trimming: 7 bases; J trimming: 7 bases; junction bases outside the gene matches: 16. CDR1 ENHRY and CDR2 SYGVKD come from the germline V gene. CDR3 DNA sequence: TGTGCCATCAATCGACGCAACGCTAGCGGGGACGACGGGGAGCTGTTTTTT. This gives the protein CAINRRNASGDDGELFF.

The chain couples TRBV11-2 to TRBJ1-4; 7 bases map to TRBD1. This CDR3 region has 19 residues. Trimming took 1 base from V and 8 from J; bases not matched to a gene: 19. The germline V gene has CDR1 SGHAT and CDR2 FQNNGV. The chain's CDR3 is CASSLALYLRQGGYEKLFF. The CDR3 DNA reads as TGTGCCAGCAGCTTAGCACTATACCTCCGACAGGGCGGCTACGAAAAACTGTTTTTT.